Below are 19 T cell receptor beta chains sequenced from a single sample in a study of shared clonotypes between healthy human individuals. Positive CCR7 selection of CD45RO-negative cells yielded the naive CD8 cells, and terminally differentiated effector memory CD45RA+ cells were excluded. Libraries were prepared by immunoSEQ multiplex PCR; TCRdb keeps only in-frame clonotypes and omits some of them. The sample has about 610,000 clones, approximately 96% seen once. The specimen sequenced was naive CD8+ T cells sorted from blood. The source is a woman aged 25 to 39 in good health.

This chain joins TRBV19 and TRBJ1-2; the D is unclear. This CDR3 spans 15 amino acids. V lost 0 bases to trimming and J lost 8 bases, with 16 bases between them. Germline CDR1 reads LNHDA; CDR2 reads SQIVND (reference sequence). The chain's CDR3 is CASSIDPPSGVGYTF. The DNA of the CDR3 is TGTGCCAGTAGTATAGATCCTCCCAGCGGTGTGGGCTACACCTTC.

The chain joins TRBV5-6 to TRBJ2-1; 8 nucleotides line up with TRBD2. V lost 2 bases, J lost 3 bases, and 10 bases stayed unmatched. CDR3 size: 17 residues. Germline CDR1 is SGHDT and CDR2 is YYEEEE. DNA of the CDR3: TGTGCCAGCAGCTTCTGGTCGGGAGGGCCCGGCTACAATGAGCAGTTCTTC. Protein sequence: CASSFWSGGPGYNEQFF.

J is TRBJ2-7 and V is TRBV4-1, with 9 bases lining up with TRBD1. Trimming removed 3 bases from V and 5 bases from J; junction bases left unmatched: 2. This CDR3 spans 13 amino acids. CDR1 and CDR2 from the germline V gene are MGHRA and YSYEKL. Here the CDR3 reads CASSQGQGDEQYF. The CDR3, as DNA: TGCGCCAGCAGCCAGGGACAGGGAGACGAGCAGTACTTC.

This chain uses TRBV7-9 with TRBJ2-1, with no clear D. The CDR3 is 13 residues long. Trimming cost V 7 bases and J 0 bases, with 7 bases left between them. Germline-derived CDR1 and CDR2 are SEHNR and FQNEAQ (reference sequence). The CDR3 is CASIAGSYNEQFF. The CDR3 DNA sequence: TGTGCCAGCATCGCCGGCTCCTACAATGAGCAGTTCTTC.

The chain combines TRBV4-1 with TRBJ2-3; tentative D call: TRBD2 (5 bases). Per the germline V gene, CDR1 is MGHRA and CDR2 is YSYEKL. With 8 bases removed from V and 0 bases from J, the gap between germline ends came to 21 bases. This CDR3 spans 17 amino acids. CDR3 bases: TGCGCCAGCTCGGATATCGCAGCGGTAACTAGCACAGATACGCAGTATTTT. Translating it yields CASSDIAAVTSTDTQYF.

J is TRBJ1-5 and V is TRBV6-6, with TRBD1 identical over 7 bases. This CDR3 spans 14 amino acids. J gave up 9 bases and V 6 bases, and 11 bases lay outside the gene matches. In germline, CDR1 is MNHNY, CDR2 SVGAGI (reference sequence). The CDR3 nucleotides are TGTGCCAGCAGCCCGGACAGGCGGTATCCGCCCCAGCATTTT. It encodes CASSPDRRYPPQHF.

The rearrangement joins TRBV9 to TRBJ1-2; TRBD1 is a possible D gene (6 bases). This CDR3 comprises 17 residues. Trimming shortened V by 3 bases and J by 1 base, and 19 bases separated the two germline ends. CDR1 is SGDLS and CDR2 is YYNGEE in the germline V gene. The CDR3 DNA reads as TGTGCCAGCAGCGGATGGGTCGGGGACAAAAATAACTATGGCTACACCTTC. The encoded protein is CASSGWVGDKNNYGYTF.

This chain joins TRBV11-2 and TRBJ2-6; 7 bases align to TRBD1. The germline V gene encodes CDR1 SGHAT and CDR2 FQNNGV. Trimming at V came to 7 bases and at J to 2 bases, leaving 17 bases not matched to a gene. The CDR3 has 19 amino acids. The CDR3 loop is CASTKARDRASAGANVLTF. CDR3 nucleotide sequence: TGTGCCAGCACCAAAGCCCGGGACAGAGCCTCAGCTGGGGCCAACGTCCTGACTTTC.

This chain links TRBV5-1 with TRBJ1-6; D is possibly TRBD1 (5 bases). V was clipped by 4 bases and J by 7 bases, with 12 bases between them. The CDR3 length is 14 residues. Germline CDR1 SGHRS, CDR2 YFSETQ. The DNA for the CDR3 is TGCGCCAGCAGCCCCGGACGGGGCAATTCACCCCTCCACTTT. The encoded protein is CASSPGRGNSPLHF.

The chain links TRBV28 to TRBJ1-3; the D gene is possibly TRBD1 (6 bases). The length of the CDR3 is 16 residues. Germline-derived CDR1 and CDR2 are MDHEN and SYDVKM. Trimming cost V 4 bases and J 2 bases, with 15 bases left between them. CDR3 in DNA: TGTGCCAGCAGTTCCAACACCGGGGGGCCTGGAAACACCATATATTTT. It codes for CASSSNTGGPGNTIYF.

The chain recombines TRBV13 with TRBJ1-1; unclear D gene. Looked up from germline, CDR1 is PRHDT and CDR2 is FYEKMQ (reference sequence). The CDR3 is made up of 14 amino acids. V lost 5 bases to trimming and J lost 0 bases, with 10 bases between them. CDR3 DNA sequence: TGTGCCAGCAGCCCCCCCCAAATGAACACTGAAGCTTTCTTT. Encoded protein: CASSPPQMNTEAFF.

V gene TRBV6-1 combines with J gene TRBJ1-2; no definite D call. There are 14 residues in the CDR3. Germline V CDR1 and CDR2: MNHNS, SASEGT. The germline V and J ends were trimmed by 3 bases and 6 bases, with 14 bases remaining between them. The CDR3: CASSDWPKDDGYTF. DNA for the CDR3: TGTGCCAGCAGTGATTGGCCGAAGGACGATGGCTACACCTTC.

This clone came up once. The same CDR3 can be traced to other DNA sequences in this sample. CDR3 loop: CASSLGQGSYGYTF. CDR3 DNA sequence: TGTGCCAGCAGCTTAGGTCAGGGGAGTTATGGCTACACCTTC. The chain is built from TRBV7-9 and TRBJ1-2; the D gene is possibly TRBD1 (6 bases). Germline CDR1 SEHNR, CDR2 FQNEAQ (reference sequence). This CDR3 has 14 residues. V lost 1 base and J lost 5, with 11 bases in between.

The genes are TRBV5-5 and TRBJ2-2, with D possibly being TRBD2 (5 bases). CDR3 length: 18 residues. The germline V and J ends were trimmed by 4 bases and 4 bases, with 23 bases remaining between them. Germline CDR1 reads SGHKS; CDR2 reads YYEKEE (reference sequence). The DNA for the CDR3 is TGTGCCAGCAGCCATTGGGTGACGTCGGAGGATGGCACCGGGGAGCTGTTTTTT. This sequence encodes CASSHWVTSEDGTGELFF.

V is TRBV7-9 and J is TRBJ2-5, with unresolved D. The CDR3 consists of 14 residues. The V end lost 5 bases, the J end lost 2 bases, and 12 bases lay between the germline ends. Per germline, CDR1 SEHNR and CDR2 FQNEAQ (reference sequence). The CDR3 coding sequence is TGTGCCAGCAGCCTGCCGACACCTCAAGAGACCCAGTACTTC. Translating it yields CASSLPTPQETQYF.

The chain uses TRBV27 and TRBJ2-7, with 11 bases identical to TRBD2. This CDR3 is built from 14 residues. Germline loops: CDR1 MNHEY, CDR2 SMNVEV (reference sequence). Trimming at V came to 2 bases and at J to 5 bases, leaving 2 bases not matched to a gene. The CDR3: CASSLQLAGDEQYF. In DNA, the CDR3 is TGTGCCAGCAGTTTACAACTAGCGGGGGACGAGCAGTACTTC.

The V and J genes are TRBV2 and TRBJ2-7, with D hard to call. V gave up 0 bases and J gave up 12 bases, with 21 bases separating them. Germline CDR1 and CDR2: SNHLY and FYNNEI. The CDR3 contains 15 residues. This CDR3 is CASSEARATPGLAYF. For the CDR3, the DNA is TGTGCCAGCAGTGAAGCCCGCGCGACGCCGGGTCTTGCGTACTTC. Together with reference TRBV2 and TRBJ2-7, the CDR3 gives the full variable domain: EPEVTQTPSHQVTQMGQEVILRCVPISNHLYFYWYRQILGQKVEFLVSFYNNEISEKSEIFDDQFSVERPDGSNFTLKIRSTKLEDSAMYFCASSEARATPGLAYFGPGTRLTVT.

The chain links TRBV2 to TRBJ2-7; 8 bases fit TRBD1. After removal of 8 bases from V and 3 bases from J, the junction contained 9 bases not matched to a gene. Germline CDR1 reads SNHLY; CDR2 reads FYNNEI. This CDR3 contains 14 residues. CDR3: CASLTGTGHYEQYF. The DNA of the CDR3 is TGTGCCAGCTTGACCGGGACAGGTCACTACGAGCAGTACTTC.

This clone was seen more than once but under ten times. The rearrangement joins TRBV19 to TRBJ1-5, with D maybe TRBD1 (5 bases). V lost 3 bases and J lost 6, with 12 bases in between. Per the germline V gene, CDR1 is LNHDA and CDR2 is SQIVND (reference sequence). The CDR3 is 14 residues long. The chain's CDR3 is CASSMGGAGQPQHF. The CDR3 nucleotides read TGTGCCAGTAGTATGGGGGGAGCGGGTCAGCCCCAGCATTTT.